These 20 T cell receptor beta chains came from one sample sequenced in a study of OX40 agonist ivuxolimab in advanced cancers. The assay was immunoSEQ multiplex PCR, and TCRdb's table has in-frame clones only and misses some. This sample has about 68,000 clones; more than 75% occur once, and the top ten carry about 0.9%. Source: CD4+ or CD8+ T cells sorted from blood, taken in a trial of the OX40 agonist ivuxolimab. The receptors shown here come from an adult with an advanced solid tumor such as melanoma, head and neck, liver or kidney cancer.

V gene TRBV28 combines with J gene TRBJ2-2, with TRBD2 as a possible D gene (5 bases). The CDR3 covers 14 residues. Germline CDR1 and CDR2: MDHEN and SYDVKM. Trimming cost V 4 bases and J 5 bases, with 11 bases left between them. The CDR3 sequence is CASSSGVGTGELFF. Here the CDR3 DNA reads TGTGCCAGCAGTTCCGGGGTGGGGACCGGGGAGCTGTTTTTT.

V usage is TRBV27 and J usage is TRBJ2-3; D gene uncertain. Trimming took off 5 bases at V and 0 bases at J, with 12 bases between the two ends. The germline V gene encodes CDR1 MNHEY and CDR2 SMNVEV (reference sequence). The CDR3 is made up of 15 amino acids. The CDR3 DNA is TGTGCCAGCAGTCGAACGCGGCGGAGCACAGATACGCAGTATTTT. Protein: CASSRTRRSTDTQYF.

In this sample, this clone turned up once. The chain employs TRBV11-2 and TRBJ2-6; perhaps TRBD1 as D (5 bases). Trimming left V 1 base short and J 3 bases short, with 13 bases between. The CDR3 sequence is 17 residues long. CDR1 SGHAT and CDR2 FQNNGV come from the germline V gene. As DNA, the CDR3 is TGTGCCAGCAGCTTAGTACAGGTACCCTATGGGGCCAACGTCCTGACTTTC. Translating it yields CASSLVQVPYGANVLTF.

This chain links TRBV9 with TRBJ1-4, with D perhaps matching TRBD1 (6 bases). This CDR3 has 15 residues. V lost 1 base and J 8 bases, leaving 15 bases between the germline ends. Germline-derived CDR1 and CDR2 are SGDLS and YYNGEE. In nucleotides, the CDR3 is TGTGCCAGCAGCGTACTACAGGGTTCGGGAGAAAAACTGTTTTTT. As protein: CASSVLQGSGEKLFF.

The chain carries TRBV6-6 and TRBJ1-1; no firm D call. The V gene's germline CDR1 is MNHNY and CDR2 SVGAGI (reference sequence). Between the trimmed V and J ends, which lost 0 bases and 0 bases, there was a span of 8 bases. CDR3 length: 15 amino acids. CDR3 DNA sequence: TGTGCCAGCAGTTACTCGGACGGAATGAACACTGAAGCTTTCTTT. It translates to CASSYSDGMNTEAFF.

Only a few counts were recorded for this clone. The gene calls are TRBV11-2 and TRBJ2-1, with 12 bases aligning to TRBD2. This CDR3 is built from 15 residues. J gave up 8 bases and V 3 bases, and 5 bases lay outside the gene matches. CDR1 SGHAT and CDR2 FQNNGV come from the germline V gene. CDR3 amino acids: CASSFPRTSGDEQFF. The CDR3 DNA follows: TGTGCCAGCAGCTTCCCAAGGACTAGCGGGGATGAGCAGTTCTTC.

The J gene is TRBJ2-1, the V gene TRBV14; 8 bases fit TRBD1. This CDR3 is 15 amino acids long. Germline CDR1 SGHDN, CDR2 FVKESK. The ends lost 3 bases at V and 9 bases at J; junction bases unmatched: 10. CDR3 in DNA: TGTGCCAGCAGCCATTGGCGGCAGGGGGCCGGTGAGCAGTTCTTC. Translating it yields CASSHWRQGAGEQFF. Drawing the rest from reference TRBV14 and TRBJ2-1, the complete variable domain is EAGVTQFPSHSVIEKGQTVTLRCDPISGHDNLYWYRRVMGKEIKFLLHFVKESKQDESGMPNNRFLAERTGGTYSTLKVQPAELEDSGVYFCASSHWRQGAGEQFFGPGTRLTVL.

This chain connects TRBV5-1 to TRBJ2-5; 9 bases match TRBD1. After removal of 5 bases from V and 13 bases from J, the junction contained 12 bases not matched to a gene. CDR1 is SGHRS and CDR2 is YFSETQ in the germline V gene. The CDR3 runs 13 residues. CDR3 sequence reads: CASRVPDRGNLYF. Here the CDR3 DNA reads TGCGCCAGCAGGGTGCCGGACAGGGGAAATCTGTACTTC.

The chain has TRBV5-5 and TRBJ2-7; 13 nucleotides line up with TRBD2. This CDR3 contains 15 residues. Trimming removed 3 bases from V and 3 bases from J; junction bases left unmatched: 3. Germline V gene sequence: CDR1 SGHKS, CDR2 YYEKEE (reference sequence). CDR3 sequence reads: CASSSGLAGVYEQYF. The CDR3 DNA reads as TGTGCCAGCAGCTCCGGACTAGCGGGAGTCTACGAGCAGTACTTC.

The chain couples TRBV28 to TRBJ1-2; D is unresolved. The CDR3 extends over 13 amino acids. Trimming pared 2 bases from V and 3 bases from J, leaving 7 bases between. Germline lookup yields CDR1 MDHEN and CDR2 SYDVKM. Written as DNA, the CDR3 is TGTGCCAGCAGTTTACCAGGAGACTATGGCTACACCTTC. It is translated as CASSLPGDYGYTF.

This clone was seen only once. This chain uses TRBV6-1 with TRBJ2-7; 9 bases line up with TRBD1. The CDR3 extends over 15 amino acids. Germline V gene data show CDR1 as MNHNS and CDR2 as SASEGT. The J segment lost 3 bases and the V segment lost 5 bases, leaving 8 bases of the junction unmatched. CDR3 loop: CASSPRGTGSYEQYF. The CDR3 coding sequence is TGTGCCAGCAGTCCTCGGGGGACAGGGAGCTACGAGCAGTACTTC.

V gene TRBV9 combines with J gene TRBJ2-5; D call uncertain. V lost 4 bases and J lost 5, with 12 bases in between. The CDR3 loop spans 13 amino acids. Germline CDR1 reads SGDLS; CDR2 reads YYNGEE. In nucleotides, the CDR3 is TGTGCCAGCAGCCTGGGGATAGACGAGACCCAGTACTTC. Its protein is CASSLGIDETQYF.

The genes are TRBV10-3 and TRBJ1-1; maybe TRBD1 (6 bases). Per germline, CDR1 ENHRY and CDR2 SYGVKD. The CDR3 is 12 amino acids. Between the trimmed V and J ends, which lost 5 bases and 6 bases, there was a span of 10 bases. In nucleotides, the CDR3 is TGTGCCATCAGTCAGGGGTATGCTGAAGCTTTCTTT. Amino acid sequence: CAISQGYAEAFF.

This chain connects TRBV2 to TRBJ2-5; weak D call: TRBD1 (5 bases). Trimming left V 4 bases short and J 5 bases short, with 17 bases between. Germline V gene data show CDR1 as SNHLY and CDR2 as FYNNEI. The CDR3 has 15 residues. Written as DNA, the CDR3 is TGTGCCAGCAGTGTTAATCCCGGCAGGGTCGAGACCCAGTACTTC. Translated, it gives CASSVNPGRVETQYF.

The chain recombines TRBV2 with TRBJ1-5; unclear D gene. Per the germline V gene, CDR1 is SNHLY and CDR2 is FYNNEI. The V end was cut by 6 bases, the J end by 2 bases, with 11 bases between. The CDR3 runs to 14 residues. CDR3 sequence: CASSPRWGNQPQHF. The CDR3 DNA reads TGTGCCAGCAGCCCCAGGTGGGGCAATCAGCCCCAGCATTTT.

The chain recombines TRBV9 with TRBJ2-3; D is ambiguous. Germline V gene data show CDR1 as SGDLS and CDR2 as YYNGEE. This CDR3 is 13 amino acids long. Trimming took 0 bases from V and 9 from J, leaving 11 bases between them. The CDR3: CASSVDLRHTQYF. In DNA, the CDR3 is TGTGCCAGCAGCGTAGACCTTCGACACACGCAGTATTTT. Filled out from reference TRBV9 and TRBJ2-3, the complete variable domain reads DSGVTQTPKHLITATGQRVTLRCSPRSGDLSVYWYQQSLDQGLQFLIQYYNGEERAKGNILERFSAQQFPDLHSELNLSSLELGDSALYFCASSVDLRHTQYFGPGTRLTVL.

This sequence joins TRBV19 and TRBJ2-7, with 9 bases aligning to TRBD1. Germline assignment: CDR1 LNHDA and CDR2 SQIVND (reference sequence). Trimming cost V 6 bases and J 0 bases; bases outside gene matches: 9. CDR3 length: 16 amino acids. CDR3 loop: CASRAGTGKSSYEQYF. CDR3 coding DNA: TGTGCCAGTAGGGCAGGGACAGGGAAGAGCTCCTACGAGCAGTACTTC.

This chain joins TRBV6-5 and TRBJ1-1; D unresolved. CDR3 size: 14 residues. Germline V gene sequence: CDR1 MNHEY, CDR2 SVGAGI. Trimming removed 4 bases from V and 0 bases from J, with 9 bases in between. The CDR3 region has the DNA TGTGCCAGCAGTTCTCTGACCATGAACACTGAAGCTTTCTTT. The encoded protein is CASSSLTMNTEAFF.

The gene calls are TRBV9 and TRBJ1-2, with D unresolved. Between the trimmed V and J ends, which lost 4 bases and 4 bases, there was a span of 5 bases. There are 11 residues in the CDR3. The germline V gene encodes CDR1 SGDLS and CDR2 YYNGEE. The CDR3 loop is CASSSSYGYTF. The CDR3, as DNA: TGTGCCAGCAGCTCCTCCTATGGCTACACCTTC.

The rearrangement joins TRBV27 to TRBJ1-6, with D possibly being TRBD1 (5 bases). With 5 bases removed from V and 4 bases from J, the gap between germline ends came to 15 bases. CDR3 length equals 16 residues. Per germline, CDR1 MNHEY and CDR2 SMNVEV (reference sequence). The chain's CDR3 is CASSLRPPGYNSPLHF. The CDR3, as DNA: TGTGCCAGCAGTCTAAGGCCTCCAGGGTATAATTCACCCCTCCACTTT.